This T cell receptor (beta chain) was identified during a study of blood T cell repertoires in COVID-19. Per the original data handling: Amplification with reference gene primers provided the estimates of nucleated cell counts. Produced via immunoSEQ multiplex PCR; TCRdb's table is partial and in-frame only. V and J calls plus clone size are reproduced from that table; the DNA served to infer D and trimming. Of around 300,000 clones listed, 90% are singletons. The CDR3 covers 15 residues. Germline CDR1 is LGHDT and CDR2 is YNNKEL (reference sequence). V shed 0 bases and J shed 2 bases, with 10 bases lying between them.

This chain links TRBV3-1 (or the pseudogene TRBV3-2) with TRBJ2-5, with D possibly being TRBD2 (6 bases). The receptor was isolated from a woman between 18 and 29 years old with acute COVID-19. The sample was PBMCs or T cells enriched from blood (not recorded which). Here the CDR3 reads CASSQETGTQETQYF. DNA for the CDR3: TGTGCCAGCAGCCAAGAGACGGGGACTCAAGAGACCCAGTACTTC.